This record concerns one TCR beta chain sequence. Antigen unknown. The second PCR ran roughly 6 to 11 cycles with a sample-barcoded 5' primer and J-beta primers. TCRdb reanalysed the 5' RACE reads using MiXCR and keeps one entry per CDR3 protein. The sample records a few hundred thousand distinct CDR3 sequences, roughly 28% being singletons. The data originate from a study of blood T cells in healthy people across ages. General study points: Researchers deemed the diversity estimates from one million T cells underestimates. Researchers said unsorted PBMCs prevented a conclusive naive versus antigen-experienced comparison.

This CDR3 is built from 16 residues. Trimming removed 1 base from V and 2 bases from J; junction bases left unmatched: 5. Germline V gives CDR1 LGHNA, CDR2 YNFKEQ. The rearrangement uses TRBV4-2 and TRBJ2-7; 10 bases are a match to TRBD1. This TCR was sampled from a woman in her sixties or seventies in good health. What was sequenced was blood. CDR3 residues: CASSQATGTGAYEQYF. CDR3 DNA sequence: TGTGCCAGCAGCCAAGCAACCGGGACAGGGGCCTACGAGCAGTACTTC.